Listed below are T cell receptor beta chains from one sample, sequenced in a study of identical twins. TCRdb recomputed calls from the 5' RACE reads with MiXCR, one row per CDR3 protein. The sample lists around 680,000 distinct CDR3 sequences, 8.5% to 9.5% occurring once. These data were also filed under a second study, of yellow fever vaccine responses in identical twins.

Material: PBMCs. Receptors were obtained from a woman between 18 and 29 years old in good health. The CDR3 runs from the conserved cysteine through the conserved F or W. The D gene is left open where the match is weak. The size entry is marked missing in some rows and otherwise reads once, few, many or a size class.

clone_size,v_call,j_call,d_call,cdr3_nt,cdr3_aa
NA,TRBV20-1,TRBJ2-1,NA,TGCAGTGCGCTGGACAGATCCAAAATCGATGAGCAGTTCTTC,CSALDRSKIDEQFF
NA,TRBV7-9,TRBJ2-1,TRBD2,TGTGCCAGCAGATCTAGCGGGGGGGCGGATGAGCAGTTCTTC,CASRSSGGADEQFF
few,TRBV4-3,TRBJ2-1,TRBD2,TGCGCCAGCAGCCAGGGTCCCGGGACTAGCGGGAACAAGCAGTTCTTC,CASSQGPGTSGNKQFF
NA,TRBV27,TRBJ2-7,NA,TGTGCCAGCAGGGAGACAGGCGGTAAACTAAGCTCCTACGAGCAGTACTTC,CASRETGGKLSSYEQYF
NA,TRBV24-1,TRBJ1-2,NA,TGTGCCACCAGTGATAGGGGGGGGTATGGCTACACCTTC,CATSDRGGYGYTF
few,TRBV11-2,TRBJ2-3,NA,TGTGCCAGCCTAAAGGGCTTAGGTGGTTTCGGCACAGATACGCAGTATTTT,CASLKGLGGFGTDTQYF
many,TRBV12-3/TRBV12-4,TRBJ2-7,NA,TGTGCCAGCAGTTTCGGACCGTTGGGGGAGCAGTACTTC,CASSFGPLGEQYF
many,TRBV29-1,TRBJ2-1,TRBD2,TGCAGCGTAGCGTTTGGGGGTAGCGGGAGCTCCTACAATGAGCAGTTCTTC,CSVAFGGSGSSYNEQFF
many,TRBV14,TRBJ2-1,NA,TGTGCCAGCAGCCAACGGGTGAGATCCTACAATGAGCAGTTCTTC,CASSQRVRSYNEQFF
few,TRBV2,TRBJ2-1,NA,TGTGCCAGCAGGACCCAGGGTATTTCCTACAATGAGCAGTTCTTC,CASRTQGISYNEQFF
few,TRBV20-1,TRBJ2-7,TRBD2,TGCAGTGCTAGGGCTAGCGGGAGGACCCTTTCCTACGAGCAGTACTTC,CSARASGRTLSYEQYF
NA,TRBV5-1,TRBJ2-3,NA,TGCGCCAGCAGCTTGGAAGGGGGGCAAGATACGCAGTATTTT,CASSLEGGQDTQYF
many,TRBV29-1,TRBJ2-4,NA,TGCAGCGCCACAAAAGTCCTAACAAACATTCAGTACTTC,CSATKVLTNIQYF
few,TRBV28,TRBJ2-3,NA,TGTGCCAGCAGTTTACAGGGACCGAGCACAGATACGCAGTATTTT,CASSLQGPSTDTQYF
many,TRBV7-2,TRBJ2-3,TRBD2,TGTGCCAGCAGCTCACCCTCTAGCGGGGGGCGCACAGATACGCAGTATTTT,CASSSPSSGGRTDTQYF
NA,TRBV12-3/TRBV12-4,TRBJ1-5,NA,TGTGCCAGCAGTGTAGATGGGGGCAATCAGCCCCAGCATTTT,CASSVDGGNQPQHF
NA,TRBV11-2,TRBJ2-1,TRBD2,TGTGCCAGCAGCTTAGTGGCTAGCGGCACCCGAATTCATGAGCAGTTCTTC,CASSLVASGTRIHEQFF
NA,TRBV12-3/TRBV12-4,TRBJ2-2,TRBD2,TGTGCCAGCAGTTGGGGGACTAGCGGGGTACCCGGGGAGCTGTTTTTT,CASSWGTSGVPGELFF
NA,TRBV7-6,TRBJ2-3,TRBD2,TGTGCCAGCAGCTTAGGGACTAGCTGGAGTCTCACAGATACGCAGTATTTT,CASSLGTSWSLTDTQYF
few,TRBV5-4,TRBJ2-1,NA,TGTGCCAGCAGCTTAGGAAGCGAGGACTATTACAATGAGCAGTTCTTC,CASSLGSEDYYNEQFF
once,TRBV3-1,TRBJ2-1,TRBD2,TGTGCCAGCAGCCAACTAGGAGGGACTAGCGGGATCGGGAATGAGCAGTTCTTC,CASSQLGGTSGIGNEQFF
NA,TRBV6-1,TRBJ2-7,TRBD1,TGTGCCAGCAGTACAGGGGCTTTGTACCCCGAGCAGTACTTC,CASSTGALYPEQYF
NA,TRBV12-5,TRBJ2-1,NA,TGTGCTAGTGGTTTGGGCAGAAAGGACAGGGACAGCGGGAGCCTTGATGAGCAGTTCTTC,CASGLGRKDRDSGSLDEQFF
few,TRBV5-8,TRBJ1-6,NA,TGTGCCAGCAGCTTTGAGGGGGGCAGCTCCTATAATTCACCCCTCCACTTT,CASSFEGGSSYNSPLHF
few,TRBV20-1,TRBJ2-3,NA,TGCAGTGCACCCCCGTTGGCTAGCACAGATACGCAGTATTTT,CSAPPLASTDTQYF
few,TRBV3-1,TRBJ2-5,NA,TGTGCCAGCAGCCAAACGGGTCGGGCCGACCAAGAGACCCAGTACTTC,CASSQTGRADQETQYF
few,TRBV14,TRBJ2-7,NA,TGTGCCAGCAGCCAAGAACGAGGGGACGAGCAGTACTTC,CASSQERGDEQYF
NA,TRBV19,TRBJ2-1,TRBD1,TGTGCCAGTAGCAAAACAGGGGCCGTCAATGAGCAGTTCTTC,CASSKTGAVNEQFF
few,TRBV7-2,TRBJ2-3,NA,TGTGCCAGCAGCCCTCGGGTCCAAGGGCTTAGGGTAGATACGCAGTATTTT,CASSPRVQGLRVDTQYF
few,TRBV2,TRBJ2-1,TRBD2,TGTGCCAGCAGGTCACTAGCGGGGGGGCAGGGTGAGCAGTTCTTC,CASRSLAGGQGEQFF
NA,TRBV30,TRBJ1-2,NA,TGTGCCTGGAGTAGAGACTATGGCTACACCTTC,CAWSRDYGYTF
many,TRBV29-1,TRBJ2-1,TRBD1,TGCAGCGCCAACCGGGACAGGGGCTACAATGAGCAGTTCTTC,CSANRDRGYNEQFF
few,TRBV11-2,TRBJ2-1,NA,TGTGCCAGCAGCCAAGGACAGAGATTAAATGAGCAGTTCTTC,CASSQGQRLNEQFF
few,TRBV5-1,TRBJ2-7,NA,TGCGCCAGCAGCTTGACGGGTAGCAACTCCCTCTACGAGCAGTACTTC,CASSLTGSNSLYEQYF
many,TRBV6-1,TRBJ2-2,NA,TGTGCCAGCAGGGGTGGGGGTGGCACCGGGGAGCTGTTTTTT,CASRGGGGTGELFF
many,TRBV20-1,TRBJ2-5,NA,TGCAGTGCTAGAAGGGTCAGCCGACAAGAGACCCAGTACTTC,CSARRVSRQETQYF
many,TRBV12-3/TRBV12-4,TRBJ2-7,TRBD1,TGTGCCAGCAGTCGTGGACAGGCCTCCTACGAGCAGTACTTC,CASSRGQASYEQYF
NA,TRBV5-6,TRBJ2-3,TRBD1,TGTGCCAGCAGCTGGACAGGGGGCGACCTCACAGATACGCAGTATTTT,CASSWTGGDLTDTQYF
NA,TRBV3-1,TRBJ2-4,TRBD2,TGTGCCAGCAGCCCGAGGGAGGGCAAAAACATTCAGTACTTC,CASSPREGKNIQYF
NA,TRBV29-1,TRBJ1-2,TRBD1,TGCAGCGTTGGCCCGCTGGGACAGGGGGCTATTGGCTATGGCTACACCTTC,CSVGPLGQGAIGYGYTF
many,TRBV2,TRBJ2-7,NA,TGTGCCAGCAAAAGGGGGAGCTCCTACGAGCAGTACTTC,CASKRGSSYEQYF
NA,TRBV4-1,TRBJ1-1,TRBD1,TGCGCCAGCAGCCAAGTGACAGGGGAGTACGCTGAAGCTTTCTTT,CASSQVTGEYAEAFF
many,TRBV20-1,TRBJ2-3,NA,TGCAGTGCTAGAAGGACAGTCACAGATACGCAGTATTTT,CSARRTVTDTQYF
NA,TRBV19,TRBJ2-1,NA,TGTGCCAGTAGTATTGGCGGCGGATACAATGAGCAGTTCTTC,CASSIGGGYNEQFF
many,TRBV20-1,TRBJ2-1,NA,TGCAGTGCAAACAAACTAGCAAACTCCTACAATGAGCAGTTCTTC,CSANKLANSYNEQFF
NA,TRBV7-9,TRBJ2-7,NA,TGTGCCAGCAGCGATGCCGGGACCCCCTACGAGCAGTACTTC,CASSDAGTPYEQYF
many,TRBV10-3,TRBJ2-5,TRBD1,TGTGCCATACAGGGGAATGGCGAGACCCAGTACTTC,CAIQGNGETQYF
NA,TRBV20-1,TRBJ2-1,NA,TGCAGTGCTCCTCAGAGCATTGGGGGTGAGCAGTTCTTC,CSAPQSIGGEQFF
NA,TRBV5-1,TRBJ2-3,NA,TGCGCCAGCAGCTTCGGGAGAACGACGACAGATACGCAGTATTTT,CASSFGRTTTDTQYF
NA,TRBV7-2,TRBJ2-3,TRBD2,TGTGCCAGTCCTTTTAGTGCGGGAGTGAACACAGATACGCAGTATTTT,CASPFSAGVNTDTQYF
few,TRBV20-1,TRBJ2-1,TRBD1,TGCAGTGCTGGTACAGGGGGGTCCTACAATGAGCAGTTCTTC,CSAGTGGSYNEQFF
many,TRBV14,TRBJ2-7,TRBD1,TGTGCCAGCAGCCTCCGAAACAGGGGGCTCTACGAGCAGTACTTC,CASSLRNRGLYEQYF
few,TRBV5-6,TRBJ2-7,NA,TGTGCCAGCAGCCCGGAACAGGGTGGGGATTACGAGCAGTACTTC,CASSPEQGGDYEQYF
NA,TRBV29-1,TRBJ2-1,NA,TGCAGCGTTGCACAGGGAGTGAAGAGTGAGCAGTTCTTC,CSVAQGVKSEQFF
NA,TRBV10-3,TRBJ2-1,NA,TGTGCCATCCTCGACGGATCATCGACCTCCTACAATGAGCAGTTCTTC,CAILDGSSTSYNEQFF